What follows is one T cell receptor beta chain and its context. These data belong to a study of blood T cell repertoires in COVID-19. Study information: Whether acute or convalescent, the COVID-19 samples came from the United States, Italy and Spain. PBMCs, B-cell-depleted T cells, or T cells were the source of the cDNA or gDNA that made up the material.

Seattle-derived patients entered the study during active infection and were followed longitudinally. Original processing notes: Reference gene primer amplification gave nucleated cell count estimates. Using immunoSEQ multiplex PCR, the repertoire was profiled, and TCRdb retains in-frame clones only, with some absent. That table furnishes V, J and clone size, whereas the DNA furnished D and trimming. The table records some 80,000 clones, about 88% of them present only once. The germline V gene encodes CDR1 KGHSH and CDR2 LQKENI. The germline V and J ends were trimmed by 1 base and 2 bases, with 8 bases remaining between them. The CDR3 is made up of 14 amino acids.

The receptor comes from a man aged 60 to 75 with COVID-19, enrolled during active disease. This chain uses TRBV18 with TRBJ1-2, with no clear D. The sequencing sample was made of peripheral blood. The CDR3 DNA follows: TGTGCCAGCTCACCACAAACAGACAACTATGGCTACACCTTC. Protein sequence: CASSPQTDNYGYTF.